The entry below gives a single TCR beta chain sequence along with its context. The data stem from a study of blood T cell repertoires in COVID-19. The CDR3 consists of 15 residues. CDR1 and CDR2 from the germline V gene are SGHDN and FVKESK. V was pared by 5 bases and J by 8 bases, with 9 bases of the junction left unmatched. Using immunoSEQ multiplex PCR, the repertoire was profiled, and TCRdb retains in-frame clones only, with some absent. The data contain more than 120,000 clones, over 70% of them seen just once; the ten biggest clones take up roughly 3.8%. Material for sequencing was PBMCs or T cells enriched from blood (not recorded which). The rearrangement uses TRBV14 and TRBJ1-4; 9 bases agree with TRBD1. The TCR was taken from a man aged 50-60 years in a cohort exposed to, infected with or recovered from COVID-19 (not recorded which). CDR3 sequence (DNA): TGTGCCAGCAGCAGGTACAGGGGGCTAAAAGAAAAACTGTTTTTT. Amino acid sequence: CASSRYRGLKEKLFF.